These 22 T cell receptor beta chains came from one sample sequenced in a study of T cells in Graves' hyperthyroidism and ophthalmopathy. Using RNA transcripts as the source, TCR beta CDR3 regions were amplified. With the HTBI primer set, the TCR CDR3 went through a first round of RT-PCR. TCRdb ran MiXCR on the multiplex PCR reads and lists one entry per CDR3 protein. The table records around 490,000 distinct CDR3 sequences, 15% to 20% of them present only once. Sequenced sample: blood. The source is a man in his forties or fifties with Graves' ophthalmopathy.

The chain links TRBV6-1 to TRBJ2-1; 8 positions match TRBD1. CDR1 is MNHNS and CDR2 is SASEGT in the germline V gene. V lost 3 bases, J lost 7 bases, and 11 bases stayed unmatched. The length of the CDR3 is 16 residues. DNA for the CDR3: TGTGCCAGCAGTGACCCGGGACAGGTCCGCAGAAATGAGCAGTTCTTC. Translated: CASSDPGQVRRNEQFF.

In its sample, this clonotype was seen many times. The V and J genes are TRBV2 and TRBJ2-1; 10 bases are a match to TRBD2. This CDR3 is built from 14 residues. With V trimmed by 8 bases and J by 8 bases, 9 bases remained unmatched. Germline values: CDR1 SNHLY, CDR2 FYNNEI. The CDR3 protein is CASRGSSGSHEQFF. The CDR3 bases are TGTGCCAGCCGGGGATCTAGCGGGAGTCATGAGCAGTTCTTC.

This clonotype was seen only a few times. V usage is TRBV10-2 and J usage is TRBJ1-2; a possible D gene is TRBD1 (5 bases). This CDR3 has 14 amino acids. Germline V gene data show CDR1 as WSHSY and CDR2 as SAAADI. V lost 8 bases and J 2 bases, leaving 15 bases between the germline ends. CDR3 sequence (DNA): TGCGCCAGCGCGGGGGAGGGAACAAACTATGGCTACACCTTC. This codes for CASAGEGTNYGYTF.

This clonotype was counted many times. This chain joins TRBV12-3 or TRBV12-4 and TRBJ1-1; TRBD1 aligns across 11 bases. The length of the CDR3 is 14 residues. The J segment lost 7 bases and the V segment lost 2 bases, leaving 3 bases of the junction unmatched. CDR3 DNA: TGTGCCAGCAGTTTATACGGGACAGGGGGTGAAGCTTTCTTT. It translates to CASSLYGTGGEAFF.

The chain recombines TRBV5-1 with TRBJ2-3, with 10 bases lining up with TRBD1. V was clipped by 4 bases and J by 4 bases; unmatched bases: 3. Germline V CDR1 and CDR2: SGHRS, YFSETQ. The CDR3 has 14 residues. The CDR3: CASSRGQGADTQYF. Here the CDR3 DNA reads TGCGCCAGCAGCCGCGGACAGGGGGCAGATACGCAGTATTTT.

The chain recombines TRBV18 with TRBJ2-7; 11 bases map to TRBD1. In germline, CDR1 is KGHSH, CDR2 LQKENI. This CDR3 region has 16 residues. Trimming removed 3 bases from V and 3 bases from J; junction bases left unmatched: 7. The CDR3 reads CASSPYGQGASYEQYF. DNA for the CDR3: TGTGCCAGCTCACCCTACGGACAGGGGGCTAGCTACGAGCAGTACTTC.

This chain joins TRBV6-9 and TRBJ1-4; 8 bases are shared with TRBD1. This CDR3 contains 15 residues. Germline values: CDR1 MNHGY, CDR2 SVAAGI. J was trimmed by 3 bases and V by 4 bases; bases with no gene match: 4. CDR3 protein: CASSWTGISNEKLFF. The CDR3 DNA reads as TGTGCCAGCAGTTGGACAGGGATATCTAATGAAAAACTGTTTTTT.

This chain joins TRBV5-1 and TRBJ2-1; possibly TRBD2 for D (6 bases). Trimming removed 6 bases at V and 5 bases at J, with 15 bases between. The CDR3 has 14 residues. In germline, CDR1 is SGHRS, CDR2 YFSETQ. The CDR3 here is CASMTGVGNNEQFF. DNA for the CDR3: TGCGCCAGCATGACGGGAGTGGGCAACAATGAGCAGTTCTTC.

There are a few counts of this clonotype. A read error may account for a junction end that differs from germline. This sequence joins TRBV2 and TRBJ2-7, with D possibly being TRBD1 (6 bases). The CDR3 has 14 amino acids. Germline V CDR1 and CDR2: SNHLY, FYNNEI. The CDR3 protein is CASREAQVRGEQYF. The DNA of the CDR3 is TGTGCCAGCAGGGAAGCCCAGGTCAGGGGCGAGCAGTACTTC.

This clonotype was seen at least ten times. The chain combines TRBV28 with TRBJ2-7; 8 nucleotides match TRBD2. J was trimmed by 3 bases and V by 6 bases; bases with no gene match: 10. The CDR3 is 15 residues long. The germline gives CDR1 MDHEN, CDR2 SYDVKM. CDR3 sequence (DNA): TGTGCCAGCAGCCGGGAGGGAGTTAGAGTCTACGAGCAGTACTTC. It specifies CASSREGVRVYEQYF.

V is TRBV11-2 and J is TRBJ2-2; 10 positions agree with TRBD2. With V trimmed by 0 bases and J by 5 bases, 6 bases remained unmatched. The germline V gene has CDR1 SGHAT and CDR2 FQNNGV. The CDR3 is made up of 17 amino acids. CDR3 coding DNA: TGTGCCAGCAGCTTAGAATCTAGCGGGAGTCGGACCGGGGAGCTGTTTTTT. This sequence encodes CASSLESSGSRTGELFF.

This clonotype was observed a handful of times. The genes are TRBV3-1 and TRBJ2-5, with D perhaps matching TRBD1 or TRBD2 (6 bases each). CDR3 length equals 14 residues. Germline values: CDR1 LGHDT, CDR2 YNNKEL (reference sequence). V lost 0 bases, J lost 5 bases, and 10 bases lay in between. The CDR3 region is CASSQDGGRETQYF. Here the CDR3 DNA reads TGTGCCAGCAGCCAAGACGGGGGCCGGGAGACCCAGTACTTC.

To note about this clonotype: A read error may account for a junction end that differs from germline. The genes are TRBV19 and TRBJ2-7; a weak D match, TRBD1 (7 bases). The CDR3 has 15 amino acids. Germline CDR1 LNHDA, CDR2 SQIVND (reference sequence). This chain's CDR3 is CASSMMAGGSSEQYF. CDR3 DNA sequence: TGTGCCAGTAGTATGATGGCAGGGGGGTCCTCCGAGCAGTACTTC.

In its sample, this clonotype was seen a few times. This chain joins TRBV29-1 and TRBJ2-1; D remains ambiguous. This CDR3 contains 10 residues. V lost 7 bases and J 12 bases, leaving 13 bases between the germline ends. In germline, CDR1 is SQVTM, CDR2 ANQGSEA. The CDR3, as DNA: TGCAGCGCCCTCGGGCTACGGCAGTTCTTC. This translates into CSALGLRQFF.

This sequence joins TRBV28 and TRBJ2-7; 8 positions match TRBD1. Germline CDR1 is MDHEN and CDR2 is SYDVKM. Losses at the gene ends were 6 bases for V and 5 bases for J; bases not matched to a gene: 12. The CDR3 spans 15 residues. CDR3 in DNA: TGTGCCAGCAGCCTTCCCCAGGGGGCCGGCCACGAGCAGTACTTC. Its protein is CASSLPQGAGHEQYF.

The chain couples TRBV9 to TRBJ2-3, with 7 bases matching TRBD2. The CDR3 sequence is 18 residues long. CDR1 and CDR2 from the germline V gene are SGDLS and YYNGEE. V trimming: 2 bases; J trimming: 1 base; junction bases outside the gene matches: 13. The CDR3 nucleotides are TGTGCCAGCAGCGTCCCGACTAGCCTGGGGTGGGGCACAGATACGCAGTATTTT. The encoded protein is CASSVPTSLGWGTDTQYF.

Many counts were recorded for this clonotype. The rearrangement joins TRBV27 to TRBJ1-1, with 9 bases identical to TRBD1. CDR1 is MNHEY, CDR2 SMNVEV, per germline (reference sequence). With V trimmed by 5 bases and J by 8 bases, 3 bases remained unmatched. This CDR3 contains 12 residues. In DNA, the CDR3 is TGTGCCAGCAGTGCCGGGACAGGGGAAGCTTTCTTT. This translates into CASSAGTGEAFF.

This clonotype has a count of ten or more. This chain joins TRBV7-8 and TRBJ2-5; 8 bases are shared with TRBD2. This CDR3 spans 14 amino acids. Trimming took 5 bases from V and 5 from J; bases not matched to a gene: 7. The germline V gene encodes CDR1 SGHVS and CDR2 FQNEAQ. The CDR3 DNA reads as TGTGCCAGCAGCGAGTTCTGGACTAGCGAGACCCAGTACTTC. This translates into CASSEFWTSETQYF. Looking up the rest from reference TRBV7-8 and TRBJ2-5 gives the full variable domain: GAGVSQSPRYKVAKRGQDVALRCDPISGHVSLFWYQQALGQGPEFLTYFQNEAQLDKSGLPSDRFFAERPEGSVSTLKIQRTQQEDSAVYLCASSEFWTSETQYFGPGTRLLVL.

There are a few counts of this clonotype. This chain joins TRBV12-3 or TRBV12-4 and TRBJ2-3; 8 bases line up with TRBD2. The junction had 5 bases not matched to a gene; V was cut back by 1 base and J by 2 bases. The CDR3 loop spans 16 amino acids. CDR3: CASSLGQRGPTDTQYF. The CDR3 DNA sequence: TGTGCCAGCAGTTTAGGCCAGCGGGGGCCCACAGATACGCAGTATTTT.

This clonotype was counted a few times. The chain recombines TRBV3-1 with TRBJ2-3, with 10 nucleotides matching TRBD1. The CDR3 loop spans 15 amino acids. Trimming took 4 bases from V and 5 from J; bases not matched to a gene: 6. Germline CDR1 LGHDT, CDR2 YNNKEL (reference sequence). CDR3 sequence: CASSPGQGRGDTQYF. The CDR3, as DNA: TGTGCCAGCAGCCCGGGACAGGGGCGGGGAGATACGCAGTATTTT.

The chain employs TRBV6-1 and TRBJ2-5, with 12 bases lining up with TRBD2. Trimming cost V 5 bases and J 4 bases; bases outside gene matches: 2. This CDR3 comprises 14 residues. Germline V lookup: CDR1 MNHNS, CDR2 SASEGT. The CDR3 nucleotides are TGTGCCAGCAGTCGACTAGCGGGGGTAGAGACCCAGTACTTC. This sequence encodes CASSRLAGVETQYF.

This clonotype has at least ten counts. V gene TRBV30 combines with J gene TRBJ1-2, with D perhaps TRBD1 (6 bases). With 6 bases removed from V and 0 bases from J, the gap between germline ends came to 14 bases. Germline CDR1 GTSNPN, CDR2 SVGIG (reference sequence). The CDR3 is 14 residues long. Here the CDR3 reads CACGGPGANYGYTF. The CDR3 DNA is TGTGCCTGTGGGGGGCCCGGGGCTAACTATGGCTACACCTTC.